These 6 T cell receptor beta chains share one sample of origin, sequenced in a study of low-dose radiotherapy and immunotherapy resistance in tumors. The time point was: before trial treatment. Primers used for first-strand cDNA, a TRAV- and TRBV-specific set, covered both alpha and beta chains. The authors ran 15 to 20 PCR cycles to amplify TCRs with a constant-region primer and V-primer adapter. TCRdb re-called the reads through MiXCR, storing one row per CDR3 protein. The repertoire holds about 64,000 distinct CDR3 sequences, with about 30% as singletons. Sample: PBMCs, taken before treatment. Receptor source: a male donor with rectosigmoid adenocarcinoma.

In regard to this clonotype: It differs at one base from a far larger clone, so likely a read error. The CDR3 region is CASRESGQGNEQFF. In nucleotides, the CDR3 is TGTGCCAGCAGGGAATCTGGACAGGGGAACGAGCAGTTCTTC. V and J are TRBV12-3 or TRBV12-4 and TRBJ2-1, with 9 bases matching TRBD1. The CDR3 runs 14 residues. V was pared by 6 bases and J by 10 bases, with 10 bases of the junction left unmatched.

The chain joins TRBV9 to TRBJ1-3; D not resolved. Trimming removed 0 bases at V and 0 bases at J, with 13 bases between. This CDR3 comprises 17 residues. Germline CDR1 reads SGDLS; CDR2 reads YYNGEE. The DNA for the CDR3 is TGTGCCAGCAGCGTAGCCCCAGGAACCACCTCTGGAAACACCATATATTTT. Its translation is CASSVAPGTTSGNTIYF. Looking up the rest from reference TRBV9 and TRBJ1-3 gives the full variable domain: DSGVTQTPKHLITATGQRVTLRCSPRSGDLSVYWYQQSLDQGLQFLIQYYNGEERAKGNILERFSAQQFPDLHSELNLSSLELGDSALYFCASSVAPGTTSGNTIYFGEGSWLTVV.

This CDR3 reads CASSTRTNTEAFF. Here the CDR3 DNA reads TGTGCCAGCAGCACTCGGACTAACACTGAAGCTTTCTTT. J is TRBJ1-1 and V is TRBV2; D call uncertain. The CDR3 consists of 13 residues. Germline V CDR1 and CDR2: SNHLY, FYNNEI. The V end lost 6 bases, the J end lost 2 bases, and 10 bases lay between the germline ends.

This clonotype was counted at least ten times. The chain uses TRBV5-4 and TRBJ1-2, with 7 positions matching TRBD1. Germline V CDR1 and CDR2: SGHNT, YYREEE (reference sequence). J was trimmed by 7 bases and V by 4 bases; bases with no gene match: 7. The CDR3 extends over 13 amino acids. CDR3 nucleotides: TGTGCCAGCAGCACCACAGGGGCGGGTGGCTACACCTTC. It codes for CASSTTGAGGYTF.

This clonotype was detected ten times or more. This sequence joins TRBV9 and TRBJ2-6, with D perhaps TRBD2 (7 bases). The germline V gene encodes CDR1 SGDLS and CDR2 YYNGEE. The CDR3 has 18 residues. Trimming left V 10 bases short and J 2 bases short, with 25 bases between. The CDR3 nucleotides are TGTGCCTGCGGACCGCAGCCTCGGGGGGCTGCTGGGGCCAACGTCCTGACTTTC. The encoded protein is CACGPQPRGAAGANVLTF.

This chain connects TRBV28 to TRBJ2-1, with D perhaps given as TRBD1 or TRBD2 (6 bases each). With 3 bases removed from V and 6 bases from J, the gap between germline ends came to 15 bases. This CDR3 has 15 amino acids. The V gene's germline CDR1 is MDHEN and CDR2 SYDVKM. DNA of the CDR3: TGTGCCAGCAGTTTTGGGGGCGGGGTAGGCAATGAGCAGTTCTTC. The encoded protein is CASSFGGGVGNEQFF. The full variable domain, its missing parts supplied by reference TRBV28 and TRBJ2-1, is DVKVTQSSRYLVKRTGEKVFLECVQDMDHENMFWYRQDPGLGLRLIYFSYDVKMKEKGDIPEGYSVSREKKERFSLILESASTNQTSMYLCASSFGGGVGNEQFFGPGTRLTVL.